This T cell receptor (beta chain) came from a study of blood T cell repertoires in COVID-19. Overall study context: Whether acute or convalescent, the COVID-19 samples came from the United States, Italy and Spain.

This table comes from immunoSEQ multiplex PCR, and its TCRdb copy is limited to in-frame clones, with some not included. The profile covers a few hundred thousand clones, with roughly 83% appearing a single time and 3.5% to 5.5% taken by the ten largest. The CDR3 extends over 14 amino acids. V was trimmed by 2 bases and J by 3 bases, leaving 8 bases between them. In germline, CDR1 is SGHDT, CDR2 YYEEEE. This rearrangement joins TRBV5-6 to TRBJ2-2; D call uncertain. The specimen sequenced was peripheral blood. This TCR came from a man aged 55 to 70 who had recovered from COVID-19. The chain's CDR3 is CASSFKRYTGELFF. The DNA of the CDR3 is TGTGCCAGCAGCTTCAAGAGGTACACCGGGGAGCTGTTTTTT. Complete variable domain (other parts from reference TRBV5-6 and TRBJ2-2): DAGVTQSPTHLIKTRGQQVTLRCSPKSGHDTVSWYQQALGQGPQFIFQYYEEEERQRGNFPDRFSGHQFPNYSSELNVNALLLGDSALYLCASSFKRYTGELFFGEGSRLTVL.